This TCR beta chain derives from a study of T-cell reconstitution after alpha-beta-depleted transplantation in children. This CDR3 region has 14 residues. Trimming pared 1 base from V and 5 bases from J, leaving 12 bases between. Germline assignment: CDR1 SGHAT and CDR2 FQNNGV. Unique molecular identifiers were used in preparing the TCRbeta library. Each CDR3 protein is one row after TCRdb ran MiXCR on the PCR reads. Among under 850,000 distinct CDR3 sequences listed, under 15% were seen once. The clonotype was recovered from a girl aged 2 to 9 with congenital amegakaryocytic thrombocytopenia, due to receive a stem cell transplant. The chain couples TRBV11-2 to TRBJ2-7, with D uncertain. This specimen was PBMCs, taken before TCRalphabeta/CD19-depleted stem cell transplant. The CDR3 here is CASSLAPSAHEQYF. The CDR3, as DNA: TGTGCCAGCAGCTTAGCCCCATCCGCCCACGAGCAGTACTTC.